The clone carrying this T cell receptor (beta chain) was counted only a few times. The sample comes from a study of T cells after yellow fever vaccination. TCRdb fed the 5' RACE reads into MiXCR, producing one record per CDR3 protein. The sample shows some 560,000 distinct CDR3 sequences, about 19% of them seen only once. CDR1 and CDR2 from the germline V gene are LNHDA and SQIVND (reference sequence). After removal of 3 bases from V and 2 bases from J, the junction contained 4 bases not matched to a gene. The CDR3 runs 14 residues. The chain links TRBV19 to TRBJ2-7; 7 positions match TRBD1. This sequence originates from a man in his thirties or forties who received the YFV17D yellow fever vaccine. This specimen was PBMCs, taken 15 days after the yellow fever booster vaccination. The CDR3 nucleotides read TGTGCCAGTAGTATTCGGGACAGTCCCTACGAGCAGTACTTC. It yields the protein CASSIRDSPYEQYF.